This T cell receptor (beta chain) was sequenced for a study of T cell responses to AZD1222 COVID-19 vaccine. Study-level information: Samples with a second dose at about 4 or about 12 weeks were pooled together.

The assay was immunoSEQ multiplex PCR, and TCRdb's table has in-frame clones only and misses some. The sample gives about 160,000 clones, just under 95% of which show up once; over 0.7% is in the top ten. The study's findings and limits: An increase in Spike-specific TCR breadth and depth was observed after two AZD1222 doses. It was only a handful of AZD1222 recipients who were seropositive at baseline. Donors were mostly white British, more females; clonal diversity possibly underestimated.

The germline CDR1 and CDR2 sequences are MNHEY and SVGAGI. The CDR3 is 12 residues long. With 7 bases removed from V and 7 bases from J, the gap between germline ends came to 13 bases. Concerning this clone itself: The antigen remains undetermined.

This rearrangement joins TRBV6-5 to TRBJ1-2; D perhaps matches TRBD1 (5 bases). Source: peripheral blood, taken on day 0 of AZD1222 vaccination. This receptor was obtained from an adult in good health. In DNA, the CDR3 is TGTGCCAGCACTAGGGGATCTGGTGGCTACACCTTC. Translating gives CASTRGSGGYTF.